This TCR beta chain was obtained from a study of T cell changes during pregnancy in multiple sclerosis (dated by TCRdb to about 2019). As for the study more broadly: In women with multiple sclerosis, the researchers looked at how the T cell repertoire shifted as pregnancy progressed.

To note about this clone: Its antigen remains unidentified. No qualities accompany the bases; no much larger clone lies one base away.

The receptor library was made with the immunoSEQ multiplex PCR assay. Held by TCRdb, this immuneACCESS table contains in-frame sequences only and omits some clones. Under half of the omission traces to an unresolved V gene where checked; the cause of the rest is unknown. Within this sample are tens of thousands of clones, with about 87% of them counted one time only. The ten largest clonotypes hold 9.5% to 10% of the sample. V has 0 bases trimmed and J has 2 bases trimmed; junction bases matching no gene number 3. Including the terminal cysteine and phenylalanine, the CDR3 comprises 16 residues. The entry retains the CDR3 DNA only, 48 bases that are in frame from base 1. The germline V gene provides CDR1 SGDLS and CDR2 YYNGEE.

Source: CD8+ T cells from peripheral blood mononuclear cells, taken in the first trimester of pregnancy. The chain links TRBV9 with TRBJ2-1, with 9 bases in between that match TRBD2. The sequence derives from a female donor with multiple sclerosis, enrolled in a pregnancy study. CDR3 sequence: CASSVDSGGTYNEQFF. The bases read TGTGCCAGCAGCGTAGACAGCGGGGGGACCTACAATGAGCAGTTCTTC.